This TCR beta chain comes out of a study of human T cells and chemical hapten exposure. TCRdb passed the RACE reads through MiXCR, listing each CDR3 protein once. The sample holds tens of thousands of distinct CDR3 sequences, more than 8% seen once. The V gene's germline CDR1 is SGHRS and CDR2 YFSETQ. Trimming took off 3 bases at V and 6 bases at J, with 13 bases between the two ends. The CDR3 runs 14 residues. Time point given: patch test 1, 2 weeks after DPC sensitization. The sample's treatment: therapeutic diphenylcyclopropenone sensitization with weekly scalp DPC. Patch tests were applied only after blood draws. Donors, patients with alopecia ranging from 18 to 70 years old and judged suitable for DPC, provided samples. This clonotype was observed a few times.

This TCR derives from a woman aged 40 to 50 with alopecia areata. Some clones in this sample may be carry-over from other donors' samples. Sequences were derived from whole blood, sampled in connection with sensitization to the hapten diphenylcyclopropenone (DPC). V and J are TRBV5-1 and TRBJ2-1; tentative D call: TRBD1 (6 bases). CDR3 loop: CASSSWGLANEQFF. The DNA for the CDR3 is TGCGCCAGCAGCTCCTGGGGGCTAGCCAATGAGCAGTTCTTC.